The rows below give T cell receptor beta chains drawn from one sample of a study of T cell responses to AZD1222 COVID-19 vaccine. Assay used: immunoSEQ multiplex PCR; TCRdb lists only in-frame clones, some missing. The sample records fewer than 200,000 clones, roughly 88% being singletons. The source material was peripheral blood, sampled on day 0 of AZD1222 vaccination. The source of these receptors is an adult in good health. Both conserved end residues are part of each CDR3. The order of the fields is clone size, D gene, J gene, V gene, CDR3 DNA, CDR3 protein. The D gene is left open where the match is weak. Clone sizes are given selectively: once, few, many, or a class where the clone is expanded.

>.|.|TRBJ2-6|TRBV30
TGTGCCTGGAGCAGGCTTGGGGCCAACGTCCTGACTTTC
CAWSRLGANVLTF
>.|.|TRBJ2-3|TRBV29-1
TGCAGCGTTGGGGGTTCTCTCACAGATACGCAGTATTTT
CSVGGSLTDTQYF
>.|.|TRBJ2-7|TRBV9
TGTGCCAGCAGCGTAGGGGCTACCCAGCACTCCTACGAGCAGTACTTC
CASSVGATQHSYEQYF
>.|.|TRBJ1-6|TRBV27
TGTGCCAGCAGCTTATTTTCCGGGGGTTATAATTCACCCCTCCACTTT
CASSLFSGGYNSPLHF
>.|.|TRBJ2-3|TRBV3-1/TRBV3-2
TGTGCCAGCAGCTCCCCGGAGGGACAGTGGGGAGCAGATACGCAGTATTTT
CASSSPEGQWGADTQYF
>.|.|TRBJ2-1|TRBV9
TGTGCCAGCAGCGCCCCTAGAAGCGGCCTCTACAATGAGCAGTTCTTC
CASSAPRSGLYNEQFF
>.|TRBD2|TRBJ2-7|TRBV5-1
TGCGCCAGCAGCGGGGCCGGGACTAGCGGTTACGAGCAGTACTTC
CASSGAGTSGYEQYF
>.|.|TRBJ1-2|TRBV6-5
TGTGCCAGCAACAGGGACGGGAACTATTGGGGCTACACCTTC
CASNRDGNYWGYTF
>.|TRBD1|TRBJ2-1|TRBV5-1
TGCGCCAGCAGAGAACAGGGGGCGAATGAGCAGTTCTTC
CASREQGANEQFF
>.|.|TRBJ1-5|TRBV9
TGTGCCAGCAGCGTAGGAGGGGTAAACAATCAGCCCCAGCATTTT
CASSVGGVNNQPQHF
>.|.|TRBJ2-1|TRBV5-6
TGTGCCAGCAGCTCCCCAGCGGGCTCCTACAATGAGCAGTTCTTC
CASSSPAGSYNEQFF
>.|.|TRBJ2-3|TRBV15
TGTGCCACCAGCAGTGAGGGCCCAGATACGCAGTATTTT
CATSSEGPDTQYF
>.|.|TRBJ1-5|TRBV5-1
TGCGCCAGCAGCCGGGACCCCCTGGGCAATCAGCCCCAGCATTTT
CASSRDPLGNQPQHF
>.|TRBD1|TRBJ1-6|TRBV28
TGTGCCAGCAGTGTAGCCGGGACAGCTCTCAGTCAACCCCTCCACTTT
CASSVAGTALSQPLHF
>once|.|TRBJ1-5|TRBV7-9
TGTGCCAACAACGGATGTCAGCCCCAGCATTTT
CANNGCQPQHF
>.|.|TRBJ1-5|TRBV7-9
TGTGCCAGCAGCTTAGACACCCTTGGCGGCAATCAGCCCCAGCATTTT
CASSLDTLGGNQPQHF
>.|.|TRBJ1-3|TRBV5-4
TGTGCCAGCAGCATTGACGGGGCCTCTGGAAACACCATATATTTT
CASSIDGASGNTIYF
>.|.|TRBJ1-2|TRBV7-9
TGTGCCAGCAGCTTCGGGCAGAACTATGGCTACACCTTC
CASSFGQNYGYTF
>.|TRBD1|TRBJ2-7|TRBV9
TGTGCCAGCAGCGACGCGGGACAGGGAATCTACGAGCAGTACTTC
CASSDAGQGIYEQYF
>.|TRBD1|TRBJ2-7|TRBV9
TGTGCCAGCAGCGTAGGAGGGACAGGGGCCTCCTACGAGCAGTACTTC
CASSVGGTGASYEQYF
>.|TRBD1|TRBJ2-5|TRBV28
TGTGCCAGCAGGCCTCAGGGGGCCCACCAAGAGACCCAGTACTTC
CASRPQGAHQETQYF
>.|.|TRBJ1-5|TRBV19
TGTGCCAGTAGTATCGGGCAGGCGGGATCGAATCAGCCCCAGCATTTT
CASSIGQAGSNQPQHF
>.|TRBD1|TRBJ2-1|TRBV18
TGTGCCAGCTCACCAAAGGGACAGGGTTTCAATGAGCAGTTCTTC
CASSPKGQGFNEQFF
>.|.|TRBJ1-5|TRBV5-1
TGCGCCAGCAGCTTAGGACCCACAGGAGGCAATCAGCCCCAGCATTTT
CASSLGPTGGNQPQHF
>.|.|TRBJ1-2|TRBV9
TGTGCCAGCAGCGTAGGGAACAGACCAAACTATGGCTACACCTTC
CASSVGNRPNYGYTF
>.|.|TRBJ1-1|TRBV29-1
TGCAGCGTTGAAGGGAATAGTGAAGCTTTCTTT
CSVEGNSEAFF